These 27 T cell receptor beta chains were sequenced from one sample in a study of T-cell reconstitution after alpha-beta-depleted transplantation in children. A library of TCRbeta sequences, prepared with unique molecular identifiers, was generated. Using its own MiXCR run on the PCR reads, TCRdb lists one record per CDR3 protein. This sample has 200,000 to 250,000 distinct CDR3 sequences, with 6.5% to 10% found just once. The source material was PBMCs, mostly from graft donor cells, sampled 180 days after TCRalphabeta/CD19-depleted stem cell transplant. Receptors were obtained from a male patient under 18 who had a stem cell transplant for acute lymphoblastic leukemia, so the T cells may come from the graft donor.

This clonotype came up many times. For the CDR3, the DNA is TGCGCCAGCAGCACGGGACTAGCTTCGGTCGAGCAGTACTTC. Translation: CASSTGLASVEQYF. The J gene is TRBJ2-7, the V gene TRBV5-1, with TRBD2 matching 9 bases. J lost 6 bases, V lost 4 bases, and 8 bases had no gene match. CDR3 length: 14 amino acids. Germline loops: CDR1 SGHRS, CDR2 YFSETQ.

Concerning this clonotype: Given a much more abundant clone one base away, this may be a read error. The V gene is TRBV9, the J gene TRBJ2-7; D might be TRBD1 or TRBD2, each matching 5 bases. CDR3 size: 16 residues. The V end lost 2 bases, the J end lost 6 bases, and 21 bases lay between the germline ends. Germline V lookup: CDR1 SGDLS, CDR2 YYNGEE. The chain's CDR3 is CASSVAPGTQDSEQYF. The DNA for the CDR3 is TGTGCCAGCAGCGTGGCCCCCGGGACGCAGGATAGCGAGCAGTACTTC.

This clonotype was seen at least ten times. The V gene is TRBV27, the J gene TRBJ1-5; the D is unclear. Germline CDR1 is MNHEY and CDR2 is SMNVEV (reference sequence). The CDR3 covers 13 residues. Trimming took off 3 bases at V and 1 base at J, with 4 bases between the two ends. CDR3 amino acids: CASSFASNQPQHF. Written as DNA, the CDR3 is TGTGCCAGCAGTTTTGCCAGCAATCAGCCCCAGCATTTT.

This clonotype came up many times. This sequence joins TRBV7-2 and TRBJ1-5; D unresolved. This CDR3 has 13 amino acids. Germline-derived CDR1 and CDR2 are SGHTA and FQGNSA. The germline V and J ends were trimmed by 4 bases and 7 bases, with 11 bases remaining between them. CDR3 amino acids: CASSSKTAQPQHF. The CDR3 DNA reads TGTGCCAGCAGCTCCAAGACTGCCCAGCCCCAGCATTTT.

This clonotype was counted many times. The V and J genes are TRBV3-1 and TRBJ2-5; D is possibly TRBD2 (7 bases). V lost 4 bases, J lost 5 bases, and 17 bases lay in between. Germline-derived CDR1 and CDR2 are LGHDT and YNNKEL (reference sequence). The CDR3 is 15 residues long. The CDR3 loop is CASSPRGGWRETQYF. CDR3 DNA: TGTGCCAGCAGCCCTAGGGGGGGCTGGAGGGAGACCCAGTACTTC.

There are many counts of this clonotype. V usage is TRBV4-3 and J usage is TRBJ2-3; 14 bases are a match to TRBD2. CDR3 length: 17 amino acids. Losses at the gene ends were 0 bases for V and 4 bases for J; bases not matched to a gene: 3. The germline gives CDR1 LGHNA, CDR2 YSLEER. In DNA, the CDR3 is TGCGCCAGCAGCCAAGATACGGGACTAGCGGGAGCAGATACGCAGTATTTT. Protein product: CASSQDTGLAGADTQYF.

This clonotype has at least ten counts. The rearrangement joins TRBV5-1 to TRBJ2-5; 8 nucleotides agree with TRBD2. The ends lost 4 bases at V and 5 bases at J; junction bases unmatched: 7. CDR1 and CDR2 (germline): SGHRS, YFSETQ. This CDR3 spans 14 amino acids. The chain's CDR3 is CASSQGLAKETQYF. As DNA, the CDR3 is TGCGCCAGCAGCCAAGGACTAGCCAAGGAGACCCAGTACTTC. Full variable domain (outside the CDR3, taken from reference TRBV5-1 and TRBJ2-5): KAGVTQTPRYLIKTRGQQVTLSCSPISGHRSVSWYQQTPGQGLQFLFEYFSETQRNKGNFPGRFSGRQFSNSRSEMNVSTLELGDSALYLCASSQGLAKETQYFGPGTRLLVL.

This clonotype was observed a handful of times. This sequence joins TRBV6-1 and TRBJ1-1; D call uncertain. The germline V and J ends were trimmed by 6 bases and 1 base, with 12 bases remaining between them. Germline V lookup: CDR1 MNHNS, CDR2 SASEGT. CDR3 length equals 14 residues. The CDR3: CASSRRLENTEAFF. The CDR3, as DNA: TGTGCCAGCAGCCGCCGACTGGAGAACACTGAAGCTTTCTTT.

This clonotype was detected a few times. The chain recombines TRBV12-3 or TRBV12-4 with TRBJ2-5; 16 nucleotides match TRBD2. Unmatched junction bases numbered 13, after V lost 4 bases and J lost 2 bases. The CDR3 runs to 20 residues. The CDR3 is CASSSLGLAGGGISQETQYF. The CDR3 region has the DNA TGTGCCAGCAGTTCTTTGGGACTAGCGGGGGGGGGGATATCACAAGAGACCCAGTACTTC.

This clonotype was recorded at least ten times. This chain links TRBV5-1 with TRBJ2-1; TRBD2 matches 9 bases. The ends lost 0 bases at V and 7 bases at J; junction bases unmatched: 5. The CDR3 sequence is 15 residues long. From germline, CDR1 is SGHRS and CDR2 YFSETQ. The CDR3 loop reads CASSLAAGGENEQFF. DNA for the CDR3: TGCGCCAGCAGCTTGGCGGCGGGAGGGGAGAATGAGCAGTTCTTC. Looking up the rest from reference TRBV5-1 and TRBJ2-1 gives the full variable domain: KAGVTQTPRYLIKTRGQQVTLSCSPISGHRSVSWYQQTPGQGLQFLFEYFSETQRNKGNFPGRFSGRQFSNSRSEMNVSTLELGDSALYLCASSLAAGGENEQFFGPGTRLTVL.

This clonotype was recorded many times. V gene TRBV5-1 combines with J gene TRBJ2-2, with 9 bases lining up with TRBD1. Per germline, CDR1 SGHRS and CDR2 YFSETQ. This CDR3 region has 16 residues. The V segment lost 4 bases and the J segment 4 bases; nucleotides outside the gene matches: 8. The CDR3 bases are TGCGCCAGCAGCGGGACAGGGACCACAGGCACCGGGGAGCTGTTTTTT. Translation: CASSGTGTTGTGELFF.

This clonotype appeared many times. This chain uses TRBV6-1 with TRBJ2-7; 11 bases line up with TRBD2. With V trimmed by 5 bases and J by 5 bases, 5 bases remained unmatched. Per the germline V gene, CDR1 is MNHNS and CDR2 is SASEGT. This CDR3 region has 14 residues. The CDR3 loop is CASSPRTSGHEQYF. The CDR3, as DNA: TGTGCCAGCAGTCCTCGGACTAGCGGGCACGAGCAGTACTTC.

This clonotype was counted at least ten times. At one end the junction does not follow the germline gene, possibly because of a read error. Here the CDR3 DNA reads TGCTCCAGCAGCCAATTTTCCGGGACAGAACTTATGAACACTGAAGCTTTCTTT. This encodes CSSSQFSGTELMNTEAFF. The chain joins TRBV4-1 to TRBJ1-1, with TRBD1 matching 7 bases. CDR3 length equals 18 residues. CDR1 is MGHRA and CDR2 is YSYEKL in the germline V gene.

In its sample, this clonotype was seen many times. J is TRBJ2-7 and V is TRBV14; the D gene is possibly TRBD2 (5 bases). Per germline, CDR1 SGHDN and CDR2 FVKESK. Between the trimmed V and J ends, which lost 3 bases and 4 bases, there was a span of 10 bases. The CDR3 consists of 13 residues. CDR3 bases: TGTGCCAGCAGCCAGGCGGGCTCGTACGAGCAGTACTTC. Protein: CASSQAGSYEQYF. The variable domain in full, with the rest retrieved from reference TRBV14 and TRBJ2-7, is EAGVTQFPSHSVIEKGQTVTLRCDPISGHDNLYWYRRVMGKEIKFLLHFVKESKQDESGMPNNRFLAERTGGTYSTLKVQPAELEDSGVYFCASSQAGSYEQYFGPGTRLTVT.

This clonotype was seen ten or more times. This chain links TRBV9 with TRBJ2-7; D unclear. Germline CDR1 SGDLS, CDR2 YYNGEE. Trimming left V 0 bases short and J 5 bases short, with 6 bases between. The CDR3 sequence is 12 residues long. CDR3 region: CASSVGRDEQYF. The CDR3 region has the DNA TGTGCCAGCAGCGTAGGAAGGGACGAGCAGTACTTC.

This clonotype was picked up many times. V is TRBV6-5 and J is TRBJ2-2; D not resolved. The CDR3 consists of 15 residues. Trimming took off 2 bases at V and 0 bases at J, with 7 bases between the two ends. Germline-derived CDR1 and CDR2 are MNHEY and SVGAGI. DNA of the CDR3: TGTGCCAGCAGTTACGTCCCGCCGAACACCGGGGAGCTGTTTTTT. Translation: CASSYVPPNTGELFF.

This clonotype was detected many times. This chain connects TRBV4-3 to TRBJ1-1, with TRBD1 matching over 7 bases. The CDR3 is 14 residues long. J lost 1 base, V lost 4 bases, and 3 bases had no gene match. CDR1 LGHNA and CDR2 YSLEER come from the germline V gene. CDR3 amino acids: CASSPQGKNTEAFF. In nucleotides, the CDR3 is TGCGCCAGCAGCCCACAGGGGAAGAACACTGAAGCTTTCTTT.

V usage is TRBV19 and J usage is TRBJ1-2, with unresolved D. This CDR3 is 12 amino acids long. V shed 5 bases and J shed 2 bases, with 6 bases lying between them. CDR1 and CDR2 (germline): LNHDA, SQIVND (reference sequence). Here the CDR3 DNA reads TGTGCCAGTAGTTACATGAACTATGGCTACACCTTC. This sequence encodes CASSYMNYGYTF.

There are many counts of this clonotype. The chain combines TRBV20-1 with TRBJ2-5; TRBD2 aligns across 11 bases. The CDR3 is 12 amino acids. Germline CDR1 and CDR2: DFQATT and SNEGSKA (reference sequence). V trimming: 7 bases; J trimming: 6 bases; junction bases outside the gene matches: 4. This CDR3 reads CSGGTSGKTQYF. The CDR3 DNA reads TGCAGTGGCGGGACTAGCGGAAAGACCCAGTACTTC.

This clonotype came up many times. This chain uses TRBV7-6 with TRBJ2-7; D is uncertain. V lost 2 bases and J lost 4, with 12 bases in between. Looked up from germline, CDR1 is SGHVS and CDR2 is FNYEAQ. The CDR3 is 14 amino acids. The CDR3 region has the DNA TGTGCCAGCAGCTTAAAGGGAATCGATTACGAGCAGTACTTC. Translated, it gives CASSLKGIDYEQYF.

This clonotype was found many times. The rearrangement uses TRBV5-5 and TRBJ2-7, with 9 bases matching TRBD1. The germline V gene has CDR1 SGHKS and CDR2 YYEKEE (reference sequence). CDR3 length: 16 amino acids. V was clipped by 4 bases and J by 3 bases; unmatched bases: 11. This CDR3 is CASSRDRVQQLYEQYF. The CDR3 nucleotides are TGTGCCAGCAGCCGGGACAGGGTTCAACAACTCTACGAGCAGTACTTC.

This clonotype was counted at least ten times. This chain joins TRBV29-1 and TRBJ2-7, with 7 bases identical to TRBD1. The junction had 5 bases not matched to a gene; V was cut back by 5 bases and J by 4 bases. Germline V gene lookup returns CDR1 SQVTM and CDR2 ANQGSEA. The CDR3 is made up of 12 amino acids. CDR3 sequence (DNA): TGCAGCGTTAAGGACAGGATTTACGAGCAGTACTTC. Translated: CSVKDRIYEQYF.

V gene TRBV7-6 combines with J gene TRBJ2-2, with D unresolved. This CDR3 contains 16 residues. Germline assignment: CDR1 SGHVS and CDR2 FNYEAQ. Trimming removed 2 bases from V and 6 bases from J, with 16 bases in between. The CDR3 region is CASSLLPGRKSGELFF. The CDR3 DNA reads as TGTGCCAGCAGCTTATTGCCGGGTCGTAAATCCGGGGAGCTGTTTTTT.

This clonotype has only a few counts. CDR3 protein: CASRLAGSYNEQFF. In nucleotides, the CDR3 is TGCGCCAGCCGCCTAGCGGGGTCTTACAATGAGCAGTTCTTC. The chain joins TRBV5-1 to TRBJ2-1; 9 bases match TRBD2. The germline V gene has CDR1 SGHRS and CDR2 YFSETQ. V was clipped by 7 bases and J by 4 bases; unmatched bases: 6. The CDR3 contains 14 residues.

This clonotype was recorded at least ten times. CDR3 nucleotides: TGTGCCAGCAGCGTAGGTCCGAACACCGGGGAGCTGTTTTTT. This gives the protein CASSVGPNTGELFF. This chain connects TRBV9 to TRBJ2-2; D gene unclear. CDR3 length: 14 amino acids. In germline, CDR1 is SGDLS, CDR2 YYNGEE. Between the trimmed V and J ends, which lost 0 bases and 0 bases, there was a span of 3 bases.

The rearrangement uses TRBV7-2 and TRBJ2-7, with a possible D match to TRBD2 (6 bases). The germline CDR1 and CDR2 sequences are SGHTA and FQGNSA. Trimming shortened V by 4 bases and J by 6 bases, and 16 bases separated the two germline ends. CDR3 length equals 14 residues. DNA for the CDR3: TGTGCCAGCAGCTCTATCGGCGGGACCGGCGAGCAGTACTTC. Protein product: CASSSIGGTGEQYF.

This clonotype was recorded at least ten times. The rearrangement links TRBV4-2 to TRBJ2-3, with 13 positions matching TRBD2. The CDR3 is 18 amino acids. The germline gives CDR1 LGHNA, CDR2 YNFKEQ. V lost 4 bases, J lost 3 bases, and 10 bases stayed unmatched. The CDR3 DNA sequence: TGTGCCAGCAGCCCTCCCGGACGACTAGCGGGGGGAACAGATACGCAGTATTTT. It specifies CASSPPGRLAGGTDTQYF.